This T cell receptor (beta chain) is from a study of immune evolution from preneoplasia to lung adenocarcinoma (dated by TCRdb to the early 2020s). Study-level background: HLA loss of heterozygosity was found in over 6% of AIS, around 14% of MIA and 33% of ADC lesions, and in no AAH lesions. TCR sequencing data came from 51 patients. The immune data were combined with whole exome sequencing and methylation data from the same cohort of nodules. Sample size was based on specimen availability rather than a prior power calculation. According to the study, roughly 100 samples were used for TCR sequencing. POLYSOLVER was used to infer class I HLA alleles from exome data, and LOHHLA was used to detect allele-specific HLA loss. The study used immune gene expression, TCR sequencing and multiplex immunofluorescence to profile the immune contexture of lung adenocarcinoma precursors and invasive adenocarcinoma. Resected precursor lesions (AAH, AIS, MIA) and invasive adenocarcinomas were compared with paired morphologically normal lung tissue. The overall cohort was made up of 53 patients with pulmonary nodules who had surgical resection.

Patients underwent resection in Japan or China between the mid-2010s and the late 2010s. Two lung cancer pathologists independently confirmed the histologic diagnosis of each case on H&E slides. Premalignant or tumor cells were enriched for nucleic acid extraction by macro-dissection performed after pathologic assessment. FFPE tissue was used for DNA isolation with the AllPrep DNA/RNA FFPE Kit. Using the immunoSEQ hsTCRbeta Kit, TCR beta CDR3 regions were sequenced from DNA. On the authors' methods: TCR sequencing data were analysed with the ImmunoSEQ Analyzer. T cell clonality was defined as 1 minus Pielou's evenness computed on productive rearrangements. To measure T cell diversity, the inverse Simpson index was applied to productive templates. T cell density was expressed as TCR beta template counts normalized to usable DNA, with usable DNA estimated by amplifying and sequencing housekeeping genes. TCR metrics were compared across histologic stages using two-sided Kruskal-Wallis tests. TCRdb obtained this table from immuneACCESS and retained in-frame rearrangements with V and J assigned. These tables miss some clones; where compared with another copy, unresolved V genes account for less than half of the shortfall, and the remainder is unexplained. The V and J calls and clone size are taken from that table; D and trimming were inferred from the DNA. For this sample there are several thousand clones; more than 80% appear just once. The ten top clones hold less than 3% of the sample.

The CDR3 numbers 13 residues from cysteine through phenylalanine. Just the 39-base CDR3 DNA is kept, in frame starting at base 1. Trimming removed 4 bases from V and 5 bases from J, leaving 12 bases between the germline ends. The germline V gene yields SGHAT for CDR1 and FQNNGV for CDR2. Findings and caveats that apply to the study as a whole: The findings were based on association rather than direct causation, and larger cohorts with long-term follow-up and longitudinal biopsies were deemed needed. Compared with EGFR-mutant or double wild-type lesions, KRAS-mutant nodules had the highest T cell clonality. Because all patients were from Japan and China, applicability to Western populations was uncertain. Clonality was highest in normal lung, while later-stage lesions appeared to show lower clonality but higher T cell density and diversity. Normal lung had the highest top T cell clone frequencies, which appeared to decline progressively from AAH through AIS, MIA and invasive adenocarcinoma.

As regards this clone: Its antigen is currently not known. The sample holds no much larger clone one base away, and base qualities are not on file.

The clonotype comes from a person between 65 and 79 years old with lung adenocarcinoma. The chain was built from TRBV11-2 and TRBJ2-7, with the D call tentatively TRBD1 or TRBD2, each fitting 5 bases. The sequenced sample was FFPE lung adenocarcinoma in situ tissue. The cell subset or site tag for this specimen amounts to: preinvasive adenocarcinoma in situ (AIS). The CDR3 sequence is CASSSGTDNEQYF. The DNA is as follows: TGTGCCAGCAGCTCCGGGACGGATAACGAGCAGTACTTC. The reference TRBV11-2 and TRBJ2-7 proteins fill in what lies around the CDR3, so the full variable domain reads EAGVAQSPRYKIIEKRQSVAFWCNPISGHATLYWYQQILGQGPKLLIQFQNNGVVDDSQLPKDRFSAERLKGVDSTLKIQPAKLEDSAVYLCASSSGTDNEQYFGPGTRLTVT.